Described below is a single TCR beta chain sequence and its context. The sample is drawn from a study of T cells in localized non-small cell lung cancer. The CDR3 is 14 amino acids. Germline CDR1 MRHNA, CDR2 SNTAGT. V was cut by 0 bases and J by 7 bases, with 9 bases left in between. TCRdb keeps only in-frame clones here, not all; method: immunoSEQ multiplex PCR. The sample shows approximately 31,000 clones, roughly nine tenths of them seen only once. Specimen: peripheral blood, collected before any cancer treatment. The J gene is TRBJ2-2, the V gene TRBV6-4, with a weak D call TRBD2 (6 bases). This receptor was identified in a female donor of 60 years or more with stage I lung adenocarcinoma. CDR3 protein: CASSDSPGVGELFF. As DNA, the CDR3 is TGTGCCAGCAGTGACTCTCCGGGAGTCGGGGAGCTGTTTTTT.